Described below is a single T cell receptor beta chain sequence and its context. Under the authors' procedure: Reference gene primer amplification gave nucleated cell count estimates. The repertoire was sequenced with immunoSEQ multiplex PCR; TCRdb's copy has only in-frame clones and lacks some. V, J and clone size reflect that table, while D and trimming were determined from the DNA. The sample shows some 330,000 clones, around nine tenths of them seen only once. The germline CDR1 and CDR2 sequences are SGHRS and YFSETQ. The V segment lost 0 bases and the J segment 7 bases; nucleotides outside the gene matches: 12. The CDR3 runs to 16 residues. The data were obtained in a study of blood T cell repertoires in COVID-19. Turning to the study itself: Samples came from the United States, Italy and Spain, spanning acute and convalescent COVID-19. Sources were T cells, B-cell-depleted T cells, or PBMCs; the material itself was cDNA or gDNA.

What was sequenced was peripheral blood. This clonotype was obtained from a woman aged 50 to 60 with active or convalescent COVID-19. The V call is TRBV5-1, the J call TRBJ2-7; 8 bases match TRBD1. In DNA form, the CDR3 reads TGCGCCAGCAGCTTGGGTCGGGACAGGTACGGGGGAGAGCAGTACTTC. This gives the protein CASSLGRDRYGGEQYF.